The rows below give T cell receptor beta chains drawn from one sample of a study of blood T cell repertoires in COVID-19. Generated by immunoSEQ multiplex PCR, the TCRdb table keeps only in-frame clones and is missing some. Of 80,000 or so clones in the sample, about 83% were seen once. The material sequenced was peripheral blood. These receptors were obtained from a human donor in a cohort sampled during active COVID-19. Both conserved end residues are part of each CDR3. D genes are given only for firm matches. A row's size may be missing; if present it is once, few, many or a size class.

v_call	j_call	d_call	clone_size	cdr3_aa	cdr3_nt
TRBV5-8	TRBJ1-3	.	.	CASSFRSSRNTIYF	TGTGCCAGCAGCTTTAGGTCCTCCAGGAACACCATATATTTT
TRBV5-8	TRBJ1-5	TRBD1	.	CASSPGGQGARQPQHF	TGTGCCAGCAGCCCGGGCGGGCAGGGGGCGCGTCAGCCCCAGCATTTT
TRBV7-9	TRBJ1-2	TRBD1	.	CASSLDGTGASNYGYTF	TGTGCCAGCAGCTTAGATGGGACAGGCGCCTCTAACTATGGCTACACCTTC
TRBV28	TRBJ2-6	.	.	CASSLTGDSWANVLTF	TGTGCCAGCAGTTTGACGGGGGACAGCTGGGCCAACGTCCTGACTTTC
TRBV6-9	TRBJ1-5	.	.	CASTLRFAGQGPFGGNQPQHF	TGTGCCAGCACGCTCCGATTTGCCGGCCAGGGCCCTTTTGGGGGCAATCAGCCCCAGCATTTT
TRBV6-6	TRBJ2-2	TRBD2	.	CASSRPSGGPRDTGELFF	TGTGCCAGCAGCCGACCCAGCGGGGGCCCCCGGGACACCGGGGAGCTGTTTTTT
TRBV28	TRBJ2-5	.	.	CASREGFETQYF	TGTGCCAGCAGGGAGGGATTCGAGACCCAGTACTTC
TRBV12-3/TRBV12-4	TRBJ1-1	.	.	CASSTREAFF	TGTGCCAGCAGTACACGAGAAGCTTTCTTT
TRBV6-4	TRBJ1-1	.	.	CASSEAQDTEAFF	TGTGCCAGCAGTGAGGCGCAGGACACTGAAGCTTTCTTT
TRBV5-1	TRBJ2-3	.	.	CASSLFSPLGTDTQYF	TGCGCCAGCAGCCTCTTCAGCCCCCTAGGCACAGATACGCAGTATTTT
TRBV14	TRBJ2-7	.	.	CASSQDGAPSREQYF	TGTGCCAGCAGCCAAGATGGGGCACCTTCCCGGGAGCAGTACTTC
TRBV18	TRBJ1-6	TRBD1	once	CASSPETGKNSPLHF	TGTGCCAGCTCACCTGAGACAGGGAAGAATTCACCCCTCCACTTT
TRBV12-3/TRBV12-4	TRBJ1-2	TRBD1	few	CASSNRGNYGYTF	TGTGCCAGCAGTAACAGGGGAAACTATGGCTACACCTTC
TRBV6-1	TRBJ1-3	.	few	CASSERTGNTIYF	TGTGCCAGCAGTGAAAGGACAGGAAACACCATATATTTT